Listed here are 31 T cell receptor beta chains from one sample, sequenced in a study of CD8+CD57+ T cells in acquired aplastic anemia. Template material for TCR beta VDJ and CDR3 profiling consisted of genomic DNA. Each CDR3 protein is one row after TCRdb ran MiXCR on the reads. The sample lists 400,000 to 450,000 distinct CDR3 sequences, about two thirds seen once, with 4% in the top ten. Sequenced: sorted CD4+, CD8+, or CD8+CD57+ T cells (not recorded which) from PBMCs. The source of these receptors is a human donor in good health, serving as a control.

The chain has TRBV20-1 and TRBJ1-2, with D possibly TRBD1 on 5 matching bases. Trimming left V 5 bases short and J 6 bases short, with 19 bases between. Germline V gives CDR1 DFQATT, CDR2 SNEGSKA (reference sequence). The CDR3 runs 14 residues. The CDR3 DNA sequence: TGCAGTGCTGGACCCACCTCGGGGCGGGATGGCTACACCTTC. Translated: CSAGPTSGRDGYTF.

This clonotype was counted ten times or more. The rearrangement uses TRBV20-1 and TRBJ2-5, with D maybe TRBD1 (6 bases). CDR3 length: 14 residues. V was trimmed by 2 bases and J by 3 bases, leaving 13 bases between them. Per the germline V gene, CDR1 is DFQATT and CDR2 is SNEGSKA (reference sequence). The CDR3 DNA follows: TGCAGTGCTAGACACAGGGCCGAGGAAGAGACCCAGTACTTC. Translating gives CSARHRAEEETQYF.

The chain is built from TRBV20-1 and TRBJ2-3, with D possibly called TRBD1 or TRBD2 (5 bases each). Between the trimmed V and J ends, which lost 0 bases and 0 bases, there was a span of 7 bases. CDR1 and CDR2 from the germline V gene are DFQATT and SNEGSKA (reference sequence). The CDR3 sequence is 14 residues long. The CDR3 here is CSARDRESTDTQYF. CDR3 sequence (DNA): TGCAGTGCTAGAGACAGGGAGAGCACAGATACGCAGTATTTT.

This clonotype was picked up many times. V is TRBV2 and J is TRBJ1-1; D may be TRBD1 (5 bases). Germline V gene data show CDR1 as SNHLY and CDR2 as FYNNEI. This CDR3 has 13 amino acids. Trimming stripped 6 bases from V and 2 bases from J, with 10 bases between. DNA for the CDR3: TGTGCCAGCAGCGCAGACAGTAACACTGAAGCTTTCTTT. It yields the protein CASSADSNTEAFF.

On this clonotype itself: Sequence at one end of the junction differs from germline and may be a read error. This sequence joins TRBV9 and TRBJ1-5; D is unresolved. This CDR3 has 14 amino acids. Germline CDR1 reads SGDLS; CDR2 reads YYNGEE. The CDR3 DNA reads as TGTGCCAGCAGCTTCAGGTTGACGGGCACTGAAGCGTATTTT. It is translated as CASSFRLTGTEAYF.

The rearrangement joins TRBV19 to TRBJ2-3; TRBD2 is a possible D gene (5 bases). The CDR3 loop spans 16 amino acids. V gave up 5 bases and J gave up 2 bases, with 17 bases separating them. Germline V gives CDR1 LNHDA, CDR2 SQIVND (reference sequence). CDR3 nucleotide sequence: TGTGCCAGTAGTGTTCAACCGGGAACTGACACAGATACGCAGTATTTT. Its translation is CASSVQPGTDTDTQYF.

The chain employs TRBV7-2 and TRBJ2-2; D might be TRBD1 (6 bases). This CDR3 has 15 residues. In germline, CDR1 is SGHTA, CDR2 FQGNSA. Trimming took 4 bases from V and 4 from J, leaving 13 bases between them. The CDR3 DNA reads TGTGCCAGCAGCTCACAGGGTTTTGGCACCGGGGAGCTGTTTTTT. It codes for CASSSQGFGTGELFF.

V usage is TRBV5-8 and J usage is TRBJ2-5, with D perhaps given as TRBD1 or TRBD2 (5 bases each). Germline CDR1 SGHTS, CDR2 YDEGEE. The CDR3 totals 14 residues. V lost 5 bases and J lost 0, with 11 bases in between. The chain's CDR3 is CASSVGTDQETQYF. The CDR3 coding sequence is TGTGCCAGCAGTGTTGGGACGGACCAAGAGACCCAGTACTTC.

To note about this clonotype: Mismatch with germline at one junction end may stem from a read error. The chain has TRBV2 and TRBJ2-7; TRBD1 matches at 10 bases. Germline V gene data show CDR1 as SNHLY and CDR2 as FYNNEI. The CDR3 totals 15 residues. CDR3 residues: CASRPRTGGEGEQYF. The DNA for the CDR3 is TGTGCCAGCAGGCCGCGGACAGGGGGAGAGGGCGAGCAGTACTTT.

To note about this clonotype: At one end the junction does not follow the germline gene, possibly because of a read error. The CDR3 here is CASSLAVQINQPQF. CDR3 bases: TGTGCCAGCAGCTTAGCTGTACAGATCAATCAGCCCCAGTTT. This chain links TRBV7-3 with TRBJ1-1; D remains unclear. Per the germline V gene, CDR1 is SGHTA and CDR2 is FQGTGA. The CDR3 is 14 residues long.

This chain links TRBV7-8 with TRBJ2-1; maybe TRBD1 (5 bases). Germline lookup yields CDR1 SGHVS and CDR2 FQNEAQ. The V end was cut by 7 bases, the J end by 12 bases, with 13 bases between. The CDR3 sequence is 11 residues long. This CDR3 reads CASTPRGGQFF. The CDR3 DNA reads as TGTGCCAGCACCCCTAGGGGTGGGCAGTTCTTC.

This chain uses TRBV11-2 with TRBJ2-2, with a tentative D call TRBD2 (6 bases). Trimming removed 5 bases from V and 4 bases from J, with 14 bases in between. Germline V gene sequence: CDR1 SGHAT, CDR2 FQNNGV. This CDR3 is 15 amino acids long. The CDR3 loop is CASSPPGRTTGELFF. In DNA, the CDR3 is TGTGCCAGCAGCCCGCCCGGGAGAACCACCGGGGAGCTGTTTTTT.

The chain couples TRBV19 to TRBJ2-3; weak D call: TRBD1 (5 bases). The CDR3 covers 13 residues. Germline V gives CDR1 LNHDA, CDR2 SQIVND (reference sequence). Trimming left V 1 base short and J 5 bases short, with 7 bases between. CDR3 region: CASSIGQGDTQYF. The CDR3 region has the DNA TGTGCCAGTAGTATAGGGCAGGGAGATACGCAGTATTTT.

This clonotype was detected only once. The V call is TRBV9, the J call TRBJ1-5; TRBD1 might be the D (6 bases). The CDR3 has 15 amino acids. Germline assignment: CDR1 SGDLS and CDR2 YYNGEE. V was pared by 0 bases and J by 13 bases, with 20 bases between. CDR3 region: CASSVAGAFYNEQHF. The CDR3 DNA reads as TGTGCCAGCAGCGTAGCGGGGGCTTTCTACAATGAGCAGCATTTT.

Details on this clonotype: An end of the junction differs from the germline gene, which may be a read error. This chain uses TRBV15 with TRBJ2-7; perhaps TRBD1 as D (6 bases). The CDR3 runs to 16 residues. Germline CDR1 reads LNHNV; CDR2 reads YYDKDF (reference sequence). Here the CDR3 DNA reads TGTGCTAGCAGCATAGGACCCAGGGGTTCAAGCTACGAGGAGTACTTC. Translated, it gives CASSIGPRGSSYEEYF.

Note on this clonotype: The germline gene is not matched at one end of the junction; a read error may be the cause. CDR3: CASSANSDPLYGYTF. The CDR3 bases are TGTGCTAGCAGCGCCAACAGCGATCCACTCTATGGCTACACCTTC. The V and J genes are TRBV7-7 and TRBJ1-2; the D is unclear. Germline CDR1 SSHAT, CDR2 FNYEAQ (reference sequence). The CDR3 contains 15 residues.

Notes on this clonotype: The CDR3 ends on some other residue instead of the conserved phenylalanine or tryptophan, so this is likely a read error. It is unclear where the CDR3 begins or ends on the DNA, so no DNA is shown, and the CDR3 is as TCRdb lists it. J is TRBJ1-6 and V is TRBV7-8. Germline V gives CDR1 SGHVS, CDR2 FQNEAQ. Both ends counted, the CDR3 spans 11 residues. The CDR3 region is CASSLGPSGGL.

Comment on this clonotype: It may be a read error: a sequence one base away is much more abundant. The rearrangement joins TRBV12-3 or TRBV12-4 to TRBJ2-2; the match to TRBD1 covers 7 bases. V shed 2 bases and J 9 bases; nucleotides not matched to a gene: 15. The length of the CDR3 is 17 residues. The CDR3 nucleotides read TGTGCCAGCAGTTTACATAAGGGACAGTTAAGAACCAGGGAGCTGTTTTTT. It translates to CASSLHKGQLRTRELFF.

The CDR3 here is CASSTRQGMSHF. CDR3 in DNA: TGCGCCAGCAGCACAAGACAGGGGATGTCGCATTTT. The chain combines TRBV5-1 with TRBJ1-5; 8 nucleotides match TRBD1. The CDR3 loop spans 12 amino acids. V lost 4 bases, J lost 15 bases, and 9 bases stayed unmatched. Germline CDR1 and CDR2: SGHRS and YFSETQ.

The chain recombines TRBV5-5 with TRBJ2-7, with no clear D. This CDR3 has 13 amino acids. V dropped 1 base and J dropped 3 bases, with 8 bases sitting between them. Germline V gene sequence: CDR1 SGHKS, CDR2 YYEKEE (reference sequence). CDR3 protein: CASSLILRYEQYF. The DNA of the CDR3 is TGTGCCAGCAGCTTGATTTTGCGCTACGAGCAGTACTTC.

The chain is built from TRBV7-2 and TRBJ1-5; TRBD1 is a possible D gene (5 bases). V lost 2 bases, J lost 0 bases, and 11 bases lay in between. The CDR3 spans 16 residues. CDR1 SGHTA and CDR2 FQGNSA come from the germline V gene. The CDR3 is CASSLTGGDSNQPQHF. Here the CDR3 DNA reads TGTGCCAGCAGCTTAACGGGGGGAGATAGCAATCAGCCCCAGCATTTT. The full variable domain, with the rest looked up from reference TRBV7-2 and TRBJ1-5, is GAGVSQSPSNKVTEKGKDVELRCDPISGHTALYWYRQSLGQGLEFLIYFQGNSAPDKSGLPSDRFSAERTGGSVSTLTIQRTQQEDSAVYLCASSLTGGDSNQPQHFGDGTRLSIL.

V is TRBV7-2 and J is TRBJ2-7; tentatively, D is TRBD1 or TRBD2 (6 bases each). V was pared by 6 bases and J by 13 bases, with 28 bases between. Germline values: CDR1 SGHTA, CDR2 FQGNSA. This CDR3 contains 15 residues. CDR3 DNA sequence: TGTGCCAGCAGGACTAGGGGGGATAGTGAGCAGTTCTTCTACTTC. Its protein product is CASRTRGDSEQFFYF.

A word on this clonotype: The junction differs from germline at one of its ends, possibly a read error. The CDR3 loop is CASSSRGQGDKIIQYF. CDR3 nucleotide sequence: TGTGCCAGCAGCTCGAGGGGACAGGGGGATAAAATCATTCAGTACTTC. The rearrangement joins TRBV7-3 to TRBJ2-4, with 11 bases fitting TRBD1. Germline loops: CDR1 SGHTA, CDR2 FQGTGA. This CDR3 is built from 16 residues. Combining the CDR3 with reference TRBV7-3 and TRBJ2-4 gives the whole variable domain GAGVSQTPSNKVTEKGKYVELRCDPISGHTALYWYRQSLGQGPEFLIYFQGTGAADDSGLPNDRFFAVRPEGSVSTLKIQRTERGDSAVYLCASSSRGQGDKIIQYFGAGTRLSVL.

About this clonotype: Just one base apart from a much larger clone, this may be a read error. This sequence joins TRBV6-6 and TRBJ1-2; no clear D gene. The length of the CDR3 is 14 residues. V was pared by 2 bases and J by 7 bases, with 14 bases between. Germline values: CDR1 MNHNY, CDR2 SVGAGI (reference sequence). CDR3 nucleotides: TGTGCCAGCAGTTACCCGGGAGGGTTAACTGGCTACACCTTC. It codes for CASSYPGGLTGYTF.

V usage is TRBV6-1 and J usage is TRBJ1-1; D remains unclear. The CDR3 spans 14 residues. Trimming took off 4 bases at V and 0 bases at J, with 9 bases between the two ends. Germline V gene sequence: CDR1 MNHNS, CDR2 SASEGT. CDR3 protein: CASSVTHVNTEAFF. As DNA, the CDR3 is TGTGCCAGCAGTGTGACCCACGTGAACACTGAAGCTTTCTTT.

As regards this clonotype: Compared with germline, one end of the junction differs, possibly owing to a read error. The CDR3 DNA reads TGTGCCATCAGCCCGCCCAGCGCTAACACTGGTACGCAGTACTTT. It is translated as CAISPPSANTGTQYF. The rearrangement joins TRBV10-3 to TRBJ2-3; D gene uncertain. The CDR3 runs 15 residues. CDR1 ENHRY and CDR2 SYGVKD come from the germline V gene.

This clonotype was seen at least ten times. CDR3 bases: TGTGCCAGCAGCTTAGTAATTAGCGGGGCCCCTAGCACAGATACGCAGTATTTT. This gives the protein CASSLVISGAPSTDTQYF. The V call is TRBV7-2, the J call TRBJ2-3, with 8 bases matching TRBD2. CDR1 is SGHTA and CDR2 is FQGNSA in the germline V gene. The V and J ends lost 1 base and 0 bases, in that order; junction bases with no gene match: 9. This CDR3 comprises 18 residues.

The rearrangement joins TRBV7-2 to TRBJ1-2; 7 bases match TRBD1. The CDR3 consists of 17 residues. CDR1 and CDR2 from the germline V gene are SGHTA and FQGNSA. J gave up 2 bases and V 4 bases, and 13 bases lay outside the gene matches. The CDR3 DNA is TGTGCCAGCAGCTCGCGCGCTAACAGGGGCGAAAACTATGGCTACACCTTC. Protein product: CASSSRANRGENYGYTF.

As concerns this clonotype: The CDR3 does not end in the conserved phenylalanine or tryptophan, so this is likely a read error. This chain joins TRBV7-2 and TRBJ2-2, with a possible D match to TRBD2 (5 bases). This CDR3 comprises 13 residues. The germline CDR1 and CDR2 sequences are SGHTA and FQGNSA. The CDR3 reads CASRGASDGQLFV. The CDR3 DNA is TGTGCCAGCAGGGGAGCGAGCGACGGGCAGCTGTTTGTC.

This clonotype has a count of ten or more. V usage is TRBV27 and J usage is TRBJ2-2; unclear D gene. V lost 2 bases to trimming and J lost 4 bases, with 5 bases between them. The germline gives CDR1 MNHEY, CDR2 SMNVEV (reference sequence). The CDR3 extends over 13 amino acids. The DNA of the CDR3 is TGTGCCAGCAGTTTAAAGATCACCGGGGAGCTGTTTTTT. Encoded protein: CASSLKITGELFF.

This clonotype has a count of ten or more. The chain carries TRBV12-3 or TRBV12-4 and TRBJ1-1; tentatively, D is TRBD1 (5 bases). V dropped 3 bases and J dropped 1 base, with 18 bases sitting between them. CDR3 length: 17 residues. The CDR3 DNA reads TGTGCCAGCAGTTTTGACGAGGGGCCCCCTGGGAACACTGAAGCTTTCTTT. It is translated as CASSFDEGPPGNTEAFF.